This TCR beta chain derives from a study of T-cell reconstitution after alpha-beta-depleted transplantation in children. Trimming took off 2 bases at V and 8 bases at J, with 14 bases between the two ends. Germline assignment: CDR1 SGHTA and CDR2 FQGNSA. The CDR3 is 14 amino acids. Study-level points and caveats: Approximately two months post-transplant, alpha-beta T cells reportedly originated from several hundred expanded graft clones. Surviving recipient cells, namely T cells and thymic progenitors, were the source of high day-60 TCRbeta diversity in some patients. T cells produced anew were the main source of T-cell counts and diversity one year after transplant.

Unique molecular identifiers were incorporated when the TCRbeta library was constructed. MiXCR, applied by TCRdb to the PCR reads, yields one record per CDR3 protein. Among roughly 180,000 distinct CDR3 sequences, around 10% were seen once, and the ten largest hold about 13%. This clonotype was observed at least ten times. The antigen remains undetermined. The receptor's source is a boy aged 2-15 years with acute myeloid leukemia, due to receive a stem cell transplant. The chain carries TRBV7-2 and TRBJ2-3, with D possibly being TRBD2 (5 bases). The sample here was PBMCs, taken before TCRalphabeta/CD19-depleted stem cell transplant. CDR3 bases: TGTGCCAGCAGCTTATCCAAGCGGTCCACTACGCAGTATTTT. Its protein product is CASSLSKRSTTQYF.